This passage covers 30 T cell receptor beta chains from one sample sequenced in a study of prognosis after radiotherapy for stage I lung cancer. The study amplified the TCR beta CDR3 region from genomic DNA. This amplification was carried out by two rounds of multiplex PCR. Primers specific to each TRBV and TRBJ gene drove first-round PCR. TCRdb called the multiplex PCR reads again in MiXCR, with one record for every CDR3 protein. The sample holds around 51,000 distinct CDR3 sequences, around a third seen once. The specimen comprised PBMCs, sampled before or after stereotactic body radiation therapy (not recorded which). Every receptor here comes from a donor over 45 with non-small cell lung cancer.

This clonotype was counted at least ten times. V and J are TRBV12-3 or TRBV12-4 and TRBJ2-7; the D gene is possibly TRBD2 (6 bases). The CDR3 consists of 12 residues. Deletions cut 10 bases from V and 7 bases from J, with 17 bases between. The CDR3 sequence: CATRTTAGEQYF. CDR3 DNA sequence: TGTGCCACCCGGACTACCGCGGGTGAGCAGTACTTC.

The J gene is TRBJ2-2, the V gene TRBV2; D gene unclear. Germline loops: CDR1 SNHLY, CDR2 FYNNEI. The CDR3 loop spans 15 amino acids. Trimming stripped 5 bases from V and 13 bases from J, with 23 bases between. The chain's CDR3 is CASSLLGPNTGWLFF. CDR3 sequence (DNA): TGTGCCAGCAGTTTACTTGGGCCGAACACCGGGTGGCTGTTTTTT.

This clonotype occurred many times. This chain links TRBV5-1 with TRBJ1-1, with 9 bases matching TRBD1. The CDR3 covers 16 residues. Looked up from germline, CDR1 is SGHRS and CDR2 is YFSETQ. J lost 0 bases, V lost 4 bases, and 7 bases had no gene match. The DNA for the CDR3 is TGCGCCAGCAGCCAACAGGGGGCGACCATGAACACTGAAGCTTTCTTT. Translating gives CASSQQGATMNTEAFF.

V gene TRBV5-1 combines with J gene TRBJ2-3; 12 bases are a match to TRBD2. Germline V lookup: CDR1 SGHRS, CDR2 YFSETQ. The trim removed 1 base at V and 3 bases at J, leaving 6 bases unmatched. This CDR3 has 17 amino acids. The CDR3 spells CASSLYLAGGGTDTQYF. The CDR3 coding sequence is TGCGCCAGCAGCTTGTATCTAGCGGGAGGGGGGACAGATACGCAGTATTTT.

This clonotype was detected only a few times. A read error may be the cause here, since a much bigger clone is one base away. The chain couples TRBV2 to TRBJ2-3, with 7 bases aligning to TRBD1. Germline V gene sequence: CDR1 SNHLY, CDR2 FYNNEI. The CDR3 extends over 12 amino acids. Trimming cost V 10 bases and J 3 bases; bases outside gene matches: 4. This CDR3 is CAIDRDTDTQYF. The CDR3 coding sequence is TGTGCCATCGACAGGGATACAGATACGCAGTATTTT.

The V and J genes are TRBV6-1 and TRBJ2-7; D call uncertain. V lost 6 bases and J 8 bases, leaving 14 bases between the germline ends. This CDR3 has 12 residues. CDR1 MNHNS and CDR2 SASEGT come from the germline V gene. CDR3 region: CASSLEKGKQYF. CDR3 in DNA: TGTGCCAGCAGCCTTGAAAAGGGAAAGCAGTACTTC.

This clonotype was found many times. The V gene is TRBV9, the J gene TRBJ2-1; the D is unclear. This CDR3 spans 14 amino acids. CDR1 and CDR2 (germline): SGDLS, YYNGEE. Trimming took off 0 bases at V and 0 bases at J, with 4 bases between the two ends. The CDR3 spells CASSVASSYNEQFF. CDR3 nucleotides: TGTGCCAGCAGCGTAGCTAGCTCCTACAATGAGCAGTTCTTC.

This clonotype was recorded at least ten times. The chain employs TRBV7-2 and TRBJ2-5; tentative D call: TRBD2 (6 bases). CDR1 and CDR2 from the germline V gene are SGHTA and FQGNSA. The V end was cut by 7 bases, the J end by 7 bases, with 13 bases between. The length of the CDR3 is 12 residues. The chain's CDR3 is CASTWAGGTQYF. In DNA form, the CDR3 reads TGTGCCAGCACCTGGGCCGGGGGGACCCAGTACTTC. Variable domain in full (rest from reference TRBV7-2 and TRBJ2-5): GAGVSQSPSNKVTEKGKDVELRCDPISGHTALYWYRQSLGQGLEFLIYFQGNSAPDKSGLPSDRFSAERTGGSVSTLTIQRTQQEDSAVYLCASTWAGGTQYFGPGTRLLVL.

This clonotype was observed many times. The rearrangement uses TRBV15 and TRBJ2-3; 9 nucleotides match TRBD1. J was trimmed by 4 bases and V by 1 base; bases with no gene match: 3. CDR1 and CDR2 from the germline V gene are LNHNV and YYDKDF (reference sequence). This CDR3 has 15 amino acids. The CDR3: CATSRGDRVSDTQYF. The CDR3 nucleotides read TGTGCCACCAGCAGAGGGGACAGGGTCTCAGATACGCAGTATTTT.

In its sample, this clonotype was seen many times. The chain has TRBV10-3 and TRBJ2-7, with 12 bases matching TRBD2. V shed 3 bases, J shed 10 bases, and the junction held 10 bases outside the gene matches. This CDR3 contains 15 residues. The germline gives CDR1 ENHRY, CDR2 SYGVKD. The CDR3 spells CAISDRLAGVGGQYF. For the CDR3, the DNA is TGTGCCATCAGTGACCGACTAGCGGGAGTGGGAGGACAGTACTTC.

There are many counts of this clonotype. The J gene is TRBJ2-2, the V gene TRBV7-6; TRBD1 agrees at 8 bases. The CDR3 totals 15 residues. V shed 5 bases and J 5 bases; nucleotides not matched to a gene: 7. CDR1 and CDR2 from the germline V gene are SGHVS and FNYEAQ. CDR3 region: CASSEQTGVTGELFF. In nucleotides, the CDR3 is TGTGCCAGCAGCGAGCAGACAGGGGTGACCGGGGAGCTGTTTTTT.

This clonotype has ten or more counts. This chain uses TRBV6-5 with TRBJ2-5; D uncertain. Trimming stripped 2 bases from V and 2 bases from J, with 18 bases between. Germline lookup yields CDR1 MNHEY and CDR2 SVGAGI. CDR3 length equals 17 residues. The CDR3 DNA sequence: TGTGCCAGCAGTTACAAAAGACAAGGCGTTGGGCAAGAGACCCAGTACTTC. As protein: CASSYKRQGVGQETQYF.

This clonotype was counted at least ten times. CDR3 protein: CASSSIPTSGTSSYEQYF. The DNA of the CDR3 is TGTGCCAGCAGCTCAATTCCAACCAGCGGGACCTCCTCCTACGAGCAGTACTTC. The chain combines TRBV7-8 with TRBJ2-7; 7 nucleotides line up with TRBD2. The germline V gene has CDR1 SGHVS and CDR2 FQNEAQ. This CDR3 spans 18 amino acids. With V trimmed by 4 bases and J by 0 bases, 15 bases remained unmatched. Using reference TRBV7-8 and TRBJ2-7 for the parts outside the CDR3, the full variable domain is GAGVSQSPRYKVAKRGQDVALRCDPISGHVSLFWYQQALGQGPEFLTYFQNEAQLDKSGLPSDRFFAERPEGSVSTLKIQRTQQEDSAVYLCASSSIPTSGTSSYEQYFGPGTRLTVT.

At least ten counts were recorded for this clonotype. The chain recombines TRBV6-1 with TRBJ2-1, with TRBD2 identical over 12 bases. The germline V gene encodes CDR1 MNHNS and CDR2 SASEGT. This CDR3 region has 19 residues. Losses at the gene ends were 5 bases for V and 1 base for J; bases not matched to a gene: 12. The CDR3 DNA reads TGTGCCAGCAGTCCCTTGGGTTTGCTAGCGGGAGGGTCCTACAATGAGCAGTTCTTC. Protein product: CASSPLGLLAGGSYNEQFF.

This clonotype came up many times. V and J are TRBV4-1 and TRBJ2-3, with no clear D. CDR3 length equals 14 residues. The V gene's germline CDR1 is MGHRA and CDR2 YSYEKL. Trimming removed 0 bases at V and 0 bases at J, with 4 bases between. The DNA of the CDR3 is TGCGCCAGCAGCCAAGAGCCTAGCACAGATACGCAGTATTTT. It encodes CASSQEPSTDTQYF.

This clonotype was counted once. A read error is possible here, since a much larger clone lies one base away. The chain couples TRBV6-9 to TRBJ2-5; D possibly corresponds to TRBD2 (7 bases). The length of the CDR3 is 15 residues. The germline V gene encodes CDR1 MNHGY and CDR2 SVAAGI. CDR3 DNA: TGTGCCAGCAGTTCACTAAGGATGGAGGGGGGGACCCATTACTTC. As protein: CASSSLRMEGGTHYF.

The V and J genes are TRBV6-5 and TRBJ1-4; D uncertain. Germline lookup yields CDR1 MNHEY and CDR2 SVGAGI. The CDR3 loop spans 14 amino acids. The germline V and J ends were trimmed by 4 bases and 10 bases, with 16 bases remaining between them. As DNA, the CDR3 is TGTGCCAGCAGTTCTTCCCCTTCCATAGGAAAACTGTTTTTT. Protein: CASSSSPSIGKLFF.

This clonotype was recorded many times. V is TRBV20-1 and J is TRBJ2-3; D is perhaps TRBD2 (5 bases). The germline V gene encodes CDR1 DFQATT and CDR2 SNEGSKA (reference sequence). V lost 4 bases, J lost 2 bases, and 13 bases lay in between. There are 14 residues in the CDR3. CDR3 region: CSATLGQSTDTQYF. The CDR3, as DNA: TGCAGTGCTACACTAGGTCAATCCACAGATACGCAGTATTTT.

This clonotype was seen many times. V gene TRBV19 combines with J gene TRBJ2-1; D unclear. V was pared by 6 bases and J by 1 base, with 16 bases between. This CDR3 contains 16 residues. Germline CDR1 and CDR2: LNHDA and SQIVND (reference sequence). The CDR3 coding sequence is TGTGCCAGTAGAGCACGGGTGGGTGGATCCTACAATGAGCAGTTCTTC. Translation gives CASRARVGGSYNEQFF.

This clonotype was recorded at least ten times. The chain has TRBV4-2 and TRBJ1-1; D is uncertain. Trimming stripped 0 bases from V and 3 bases from J, with 8 bases between. Per germline, CDR1 LGHNA and CDR2 YNFKEQ. CDR3 length: 14 amino acids. Here the CDR3 reads CASSQEVLDTEAFF. Written as DNA, the CDR3 is TGTGCCAGCAGCCAAGAGGTTTTGGACACTGAAGCTTTCTTT.

As regards this clonotype: This may be a read error: a much more frequent sequence differs by one nucleotide. This chain joins TRBV15 and TRBJ2-1; unclear D gene. From germline, CDR1 is LNHNV and CDR2 YYDKDF (reference sequence). The CDR3 is 15 residues long. Trimming removed 7 bases from V and 1 base from J, with 14 bases in between. The CDR3: CATTTGRRSYNEQFF. The CDR3 DNA is TGTGCCACCACAACGGGCCGGAGATCCTACAATGAGCAGTTCTTC.

About this clonotype: A much larger clone lies a single base off, so this may be a read error. The genes are TRBV29-1 and TRBJ2-5; 7 bases are shared with TRBD1. The junction had 12 bases not matched to a gene; V was cut back by 3 bases and J by 5 bases. This CDR3 is built from 15 residues. CDR1 and CDR2 (germline): SQVTM, ANQGSEA. As DNA, the CDR3 is TGCAGCGTTGACGTCGGCAGGGACAGAGTGGAGACCCAGTACTTC. It encodes CSVDVGRDRVETQYF.

Points on this clonotype: A much larger clone differs from this one at a single base, so this may be a read error. The J gene is TRBJ2-7, the V gene TRBV6-1; the D gene is possibly TRBD1 (5 bases). Trimming took 7 bases from V and 2 from J, leaving 18 bases between them. Germline V gene data show CDR1 as MNHNS and CDR2 as SASEGT. The CDR3 is made up of 15 amino acids. The CDR3 here is CASTEWARQTYEQYF. The CDR3 DNA follows: TGTGCCAGCACCGAGTGGGCGAGACAGACCTACGAGCAGTACTTC.

The chain is built from TRBV7-2 and TRBJ2-5; D ambiguous. The germline gives CDR1 SGHTA, CDR2 FQGNSA. The CDR3 runs to 14 residues. Between the trimmed V and J ends, which lost 2 bases and 8 bases, there was a span of 15 bases. The CDR3 DNA sequence: TGTGCCAGCAGCTTACAGGCAAACCATGATACCCAGTACTTC. Translation gives CASSLQANHDTQYF.

This clonotype was seen at least ten times. The chain employs TRBV6-1 and TRBJ2-1, with a possible D match to TRBD2 (5 bases). This CDR3 has 15 residues. CDR1 MNHNS and CDR2 SASEGT come from the germline V gene. V lost 5 bases and J lost 8, with 19 bases in between. The DNA of the CDR3 is TGTGCCAGCAGTTACGGTCGGACTCCAGGTGATGAGCAGTTCTTC. Translating gives CASSYGRTPGDEQFF.

In regard to this clonotype: It is likely a read error: a sequence one base away is far more abundant. This rearrangement joins TRBV6-2 or TRBV6-3 to TRBJ2-7; 9 nucleotides line up with TRBD2. V shed 10 bases, J shed 4 bases, and the junction held 14 bases outside the gene matches. Germline-derived CDR1 and CDR2 are MNHEY and SVGEGT. The CDR3 is 15 residues long. This CDR3 reads CAIRSPSGAIYEQYF. The CDR3 bases are TGTGCCATCAGATCACCTAGCGGGGCGATTTACGAGCAGTACTTC.

Details on this clonotype: This may stem from a read error, because a much larger clone lies one nucleotide away. The J gene is TRBJ2-7, the V gene TRBV5-4; D is perhaps TRBD1 (5 bases). The CDR3 totals 14 residues. V lost 5 bases to trimming and J lost 5 bases, with 17 bases between them. The germline V gene encodes CDR1 SGHNT and CDR2 YYREEE (reference sequence). As DNA, the CDR3 is TGTGCCAGCAGACTGACATGGGGCTTGGACGAGCAGTACTTC. Its translation is CASRLTWGLDEQYF.

This clonotype was detected many times. This chain connects TRBV19 to TRBJ1-5; TRBD1 is a possible D gene (5 bases). Trimming stripped 7 bases from V and 4 bases from J, with 17 bases between. This CDR3 region has 15 residues. CDR1 and CDR2 (germline): LNHDA, SQIVND (reference sequence). Here the CDR3 DNA reads TGTGCCAGTAAGAGACAACAGGCGGGTAATCAGCCCCAGCATTTT. Translating it yields CASKRQQAGNQPQHF.

This clonotype was seen repeatedly, ten times or more. The genes are TRBV9 and TRBJ1-4, with TRBD1 identical over 7 bases. CDR1 is SGDLS and CDR2 is YYNGEE in the germline V gene. After removal of 0 bases from V and 8 bases from J, the junction contained 4 bases not matched to a gene. The CDR3 has 14 amino acids. CDR3 sequence: CASSVAAGGEKLFF. CDR3 coding DNA: TGTGCCAGCAGCGTAGCGGCAGGGGGGGAAAAACTGTTTTTT.

This clonotype appeared many times. This chain joins TRBV6-1 and TRBJ1-2, with a possible D match to TRBD1 (6 bases). Trimming pared 1 base from V and 4 bases from J, leaving 19 bases between. The CDR3 is 17 amino acids. The V gene's germline CDR1 is MNHNS and CDR2 SASEGT. The CDR3 coding sequence is TGTGCCAGCAGTGAAGGACTTACAGGGTCTGGAATCTATGGCTACACCTTC. It codes for CASSEGLTGSGIYGYTF.